This TCR beta chain was sequenced for a study of PD-1 blockade in classical Hodgkin lymphoma. The study's findings and limits: Anyone who began nivolumab under 1 year after ASCT was excluded.

TCRdb's table, derived via immunoSEQ multiplex PCR, lists solely in-frame clones and lacks some. The table lists more than 70,000 clones, about nine tenths of them singletons. All patients experienced relapse after autologous stem cell transplantation, and brentuximab vedotin exposure was variable. With respect to this clone: The antigen is unknown.

The source is a human donor with classical Hodgkin lymphoma. This sample comprised peripheral blood mononuclear cells (PBMCs), obtained before the second cycle of nivolumab.

CDR3 sequence: CSVGGASIYGYTF. CDR3 DNA sequence: TGCAGCGTTGGAGGGGCTAGTATCTATGGCTACACCTTC. The chain uses TRBV29-1 and TRBJ1-2, with D maybe TRBD1 (5 bases). Germline CDR1 reads SQVTM; CDR2 reads ANQGSEA. Trimming shortened V by 4 bases and J by 4 bases, and 13 bases separated the two germline ends. The CDR3 contains 13 residues.